The clone carrying this TCR beta chain showed up just a few times. The data belong to a study of CD8+CD57+ T cells in acquired aplastic anemia. Genomic DNA templated the TCR beta VDJ and CDR3 profiling. TCRdb called the reads again in MiXCR, with one record for every CDR3 protein. Of around 430,000 distinct CDR3 sequences in the sample, approximately 33% were seen once. An expansion of CD8+CD57+ cells by flow cytometry had been shown in patients chosen for sequencing. Per germline, CDR1 SGHAT and CDR2 FQDESV (reference sequence). The length of the CDR3 is 16 residues. Trimming pared 1 base from V and 8 bases from J, leaving 17 bases between.

This clonotype was obtained from a human donor with aplastic anemia. Sequences were obtained from sorted CD4+, CD8+, or CD8+CD57+ T cells (not recorded which) from PBMCs. The chain employs TRBV11-1 and TRBJ1-4, with a possible D match to TRBD1 (6 bases). Here the CDR3 DNA reads TGTGCCAGCAGCTTAGGTTCCGCGGGGGCAGGGGAAAAACTGTTTTTT. As protein: CASSLGSAGAGEKLFF.